This is a list of T cell receptor beta chains from one sample in a study of shared clonotypes between healthy human individuals. TCRdb keeps only in-frame clones here, not all; method: immunoSEQ multiplex PCR. Of over a million clones in the sample, roughly 74% were seen once. Sample: memory CD4+ T cells from PBMCs. The source is a man between 18 and 35 years old in good health. Some clones in this sample may be carry-over from other donors' samples. Both conserved end residues are part of each CDR3. The D gene is left open where the match is weak. Not every row has a clone size; where given, it reads once, few, many or a size class.

CDR3aa	CDR3nt	j_gene	v_gene	d_gene	abundance
CAISTSGVTDTQYF	TGTGCCATCAGTACTAGCGGGGTCACAGATACGCAGTATTTT	TRBJ2-3	TRBV10-3	TRBD2	once
CASSRGQASGNTIYF	TGTGCCAGCAGTAGGGGACAGGCCTCTGGAAACACCATATATTTT	TRBJ1-3	TRBV6-5	TRBD1	.
CASSSRAPTGQPQHF	TGTGCCAGCAGTTCCCGGGCGCCAACGGGACAGCCCCAGCATTTT	TRBJ1-5	TRBV27	.	.
CAVDRAARGYTF	TGTGCCGTTGATAGGGCAGCTCGTGGCTACACCTTC	TRBJ1-2	TRBV28	.	.
CASSGTSGSNNEQFF	TGTGCCAGCAGTGGGACTAGCGGGAGCAACAATGAGCAGTTCTTC	TRBJ2-1	TRBV2	TRBD2	.
CSVGQGNTEAFF	TGCAGCGTTGGACAGGGGAACACTGAAGCTTTCTTT	TRBJ1-1	TRBV29-1	TRBD1	.
CSGLQETQYF	TGCAGTGGGTTGCAAGAGACCCAGTACTTC	TRBJ2-5	TRBV20-1	.	.
CASRLRETQYF	TGTGCCAGCAGACTGCGGGAGACCCAGTACTTC	TRBJ2-5	TRBV28	.	.
CASSGRLAGGLTGELFF	TGCGCCAGCAGCGGCAGACTAGCGGGAGGGCTCACCGGGGAGCTGTTTTTT	TRBJ2-2	TRBV5-1	TRBD2	.
CASTHGQGEGYTF	TGTGCCAGCACCCATGGACAGGGTGAAGGCTACACCTTC	TRBJ1-2	TRBV7-8	TRBD1	few
CASSLGQGGASYGYTF	TGTGCCAGCAGCCTAGGACAGGGTGGGGCGAGTTATGGCTACACCTTC	TRBJ1-2	TRBV7-2	TRBD1	.